The 28 T cell receptor beta chains below were found in one sample sequenced in a study of long-term antiretroviral therapy in people with HIV. An immunoSEQ assay, version v3.0, was performed at survey level. Some clones are missing from TCRdb's copy, which holds only in-frame ones; the method was immunoSEQ multiplex PCR. This sample has 23,000 or so clones, with around 80% found just once. The specimen comprised unsorted PBMCs, sampled roughly 4.5 years after starting antiretroviral therapy. All receptors derive from a man aged 25-40 years with HIV.

The chain carries TRBV7-9 and TRBJ2-5; D is ambiguous. The CDR3 covers 15 residues. V was cut by 2 bases and J by 1 base, with 11 bases left in between. Germline assignment: CDR1 SEHNR and CDR2 FQNEAQ (reference sequence). The CDR3 reads CASSLSQTRQETQYF. The CDR3 DNA reads TGTGCCAGCAGCTTATCTCAGACTCGCCAAGAGACCCAGTACTTC.

The gene calls are TRBV30 and TRBJ2-3; D not certain. V was cut by 2 bases and J by 6 bases, with 9 bases left in between. Germline loops: CDR1 GTSNPN, CDR2 SVGIG (reference sequence). The CDR3 contains 12 residues. This CDR3 reads CAWSSLRDTQYF. DNA for the CDR3: TGTGCCTGGAGTTCCCTCCGGGATACGCAGTATTTT.

This chain connects TRBV6-4 to TRBJ2-7; tentatively, D is TRBD2 (5 bases). Between the trimmed V and J ends, which lost 5 bases and 6 bases, there was a span of 8 bases. Germline values: CDR1 MRHNA, CDR2 SNTAGT. The CDR3 is made up of 11 amino acids. The CDR3 DNA reads as TGTGCCAGCAGTCCAGAGGGCGAGCAGTACTTC. It encodes CASSPEGEQYF.

J is TRBJ1-5 and V is TRBV6-6; weak D call: TRBD1 (5 bases). CDR1 and CDR2 from the germline V gene are MNHNY and SVGAGI (reference sequence). The CDR3 has 15 residues. V shed 0 bases and J shed 4 bases, with 10 bases lying between them. The CDR3 loop reads CASSYSGTSNQPQHF. In DNA form, the CDR3 reads TGTGCCAGCAGTTACTCAGGGACCTCAAATCAGCCCCAGCATTTT.

The chain carries TRBV5-1 and TRBJ2-3; 9 bases agree with TRBD1. V lost 3 bases, J lost 4 bases, and 9 bases stayed unmatched. Germline V CDR1 and CDR2: SGHRS, YFSETQ. There are 16 residues in the CDR3. The CDR3 DNA reads as TGCGCCAGCAGCTATGCCGGGACAGGGTCGGCAGATACGCAGTATTTT. Translating it yields CASSYAGTGSADTQYF. Looking up the rest from reference TRBV5-1 and TRBJ2-3 gives the full variable domain: KAGVTQTPRYLIKTRGQQVTLSCSPISGHRSVSWYQQTPGQGLQFLFEYFSETQRNKGNFPGRFSGRQFSNSRSEMNVSTLELGDSALYLCASSYAGTGSADTQYFGPGTRLTVL.

V and J are TRBV11-2 and TRBJ1-6; 7 bases match TRBD1. J was trimmed by 4 bases and V by 1 base; bases with no gene match: 4. This CDR3 has 16 residues. Looked up from germline, CDR1 is SGHAT and CDR2 is FQNNGV. CDR3 loop: CASSLGDSGYNSPLHF. CDR3 DNA: TGTGCCAGCAGCTTAGGGGACAGCGGGTATAATTCACCCCTCCACTTT.

DNA for the CDR3: TGCGCCAGCAGCCCCGGGTCCAGCTATGAAAAACTGTTTTTT. As protein: CASSPGSSYEKLFF. V is TRBV5-1 and J is TRBJ1-4; D uncertain. CDR3 length: 14 amino acids. Germline values: CDR1 SGHRS, CDR2 YFSETQ. V shed 4 bases and J shed 6 bases, with 13 bases lying between them.

This sequence joins TRBV13 and TRBJ1-3; 9 positions agree with TRBD1. J was trimmed by 8 bases and V by 3 bases; bases with no gene match: 5. There are 14 residues in the CDR3. Germline V gene data show CDR1 as PRHDT and CDR2 as FYEKMQ (reference sequence). CDR3 residues: CASSFQDRGDTIYF. In DNA, the CDR3 is TGTGCCAGCAGCTTCCAAGACAGGGGGGACACCATATATTTT.

The rearrangement uses TRBV10-3 and TRBJ1-1; D remains ambiguous. The CDR3 totals 14 residues. The V end lost 2 bases, the J end lost 2 bases, and 9 bases lay between the germline ends. Germline V gene sequence: CDR1 ENHRY, CDR2 SYGVKD. The CDR3 spells CAISEPSSNTEAFF. The CDR3 DNA reads as TGTGCCATCAGTGAGCCATCTAGTAACACTGAAGCTTTCTTT.

The gene calls are TRBV5-4 and TRBJ1-4; tentatively, D is TRBD1 (5 bases). From germline, CDR1 is SGHNT and CDR2 YYREEE (reference sequence). CDR3 size: 16 residues. Trimming removed 4 bases at V and 0 bases at J, with 13 bases between. The CDR3: CASSTQQVSTNEKLFF. CDR3 nucleotide sequence: TGTGCCAGCAGCACCCAACAGGTCTCAACTAATGAAAAACTGTTTTTT.

V is TRBV7-3 and J is TRBJ2-1; TRBD2 agrees at 7 bases. The CDR3 is 15 residues long. The germline V gene has CDR1 SGHTA and CDR2 FQGTGA. The V and J ends lost 6 bases and 2 bases, in that order; junction bases with no gene match: 7. CDR3 amino acids: CASSASGKAYNEQFF. The CDR3 DNA follows: TGTGCCAGCAGTGCTAGCGGAAAAGCCTACAATGAGCAGTTCTTC.

The V call is TRBV11-2, the J call TRBJ1-1; D ambiguous. From germline, CDR1 is SGHAT and CDR2 FQNNGV. The CDR3 contains 14 residues. The V gene lost 5 bases and the J gene lost 4 bases, with 14 bases spanning the gap. The CDR3 sequence is CASSLNPGSTEAFF. Written as DNA, the CDR3 is TGTGCCAGCAGCCTTAATCCGGGAAGCACTGAAGCTTTCTTT.

V is TRBV6-5 and J is TRBJ1-2; D gene uncertain. V was pared by 2 bases and J by 8 bases, with 15 bases between. The CDR3 spans 14 residues. The V gene's germline CDR1 is MNHEY and CDR2 SVGAGI. CDR3 protein: CASSYGGLMGGYTF. The CDR3 region has the DNA TGTGCCAGCAGTTACGGAGGACTAATGGGCGGCTACACCTTC.

The V call is TRBV6-5, the J call TRBJ2-3; TRBD2 is a possible D gene (5 bases). The CDR3 is 16 amino acids. V was pared by 4 bases and J by 3 bases, with 17 bases between. In germline, CDR1 is MNHEY, CDR2 SVGAGI. The CDR3: CASSFAAGIWTDTQYF. The DNA of the CDR3 is TGTGCCAGCAGTTTCGCCGCGGGCATCTGGACAGATACGCAGTATTTT.

V and J are TRBV15 and TRBJ2-1; TRBD2 agrees at 9 bases. V shed 6 bases, J shed 7 bases, and the junction held 16 bases outside the gene matches. Germline assignment: CDR1 LNHNV and CDR2 YYDKDF (reference sequence). There are 17 residues in the CDR3. CDR3 sequence: CATRPLGGRAGVNEQFF. In DNA, the CDR3 is TGTGCCACCAGACCTTTGGGCGGGAGGGCCGGAGTAAATGAGCAGTTCTTC.

Here the CDR3 DNA reads TGTGCCATCAGTGTAAGGACTAGCCCGAGCGGGGGCCACGAGCAGTACTTC. Translating gives CAISVRTSPSGGHEQYF. The J gene is TRBJ2-7, the V gene TRBV10-3, with 8 bases that match TRBD2. V lost 4 bases and J lost 5; bases outside the gene matches: 16. This CDR3 is 17 amino acids long. Germline values: CDR1 ENHRY, CDR2 SYGVKD.

This sequence joins TRBV19 and TRBJ2-7; D call uncertain. Trimming stripped 5 bases from V and 0 bases from J, with 8 bases between. In germline, CDR1 is LNHDA, CDR2 SQIVND (reference sequence). The CDR3 contains 13 residues. The CDR3 reads CASSWQDSYEQYF. CDR3 coding DNA: TGTGCCAGTAGTTGGCAGGACTCCTACGAGCAGTACTTC. The variable domain in full, completed from reference TRBV19 and TRBJ2-7, reads DGGITQSPKYLFRKEGQNVTLSCEQNLNHDAMYWYRQDPGQGLRLIYYSQIVNDFQKGDIAEGYSVSREKKESFPLTVTSAQKNPTAFYLCASSWQDSYEQYFGPGTRLTVT.

The chain couples TRBV27 to TRBJ2-7, with a tentative D call TRBD2 (6 bases). V shed 5 bases and J shed 2 bases, with 13 bases lying between them. Germline lookup yields CDR1 MNHEY and CDR2 SMNVEV (reference sequence). The CDR3 has 14 amino acids. This chain's CDR3 is CASSPGGKPYEQYF. CDR3 bases: TGTGCCAGCAGTCCCGGGGGAAAACCCTACGAGCAGTACTTC.

J is TRBJ2-2 and V is TRBV13; D remains ambiguous. The V gene lost 3 bases and the J gene lost 4 bases, with 12 bases spanning the gap. CDR3 length: 15 amino acids. The germline V gene has CDR1 PRHDT and CDR2 FYEKMQ (reference sequence). CDR3 protein: CASSFWQVSTGELFF. The CDR3 DNA is TGTGCCAGCAGCTTCTGGCAGGTCAGCACCGGGGAGCTGTTTTTT.

The V and J genes are TRBV2 and TRBJ2-5, with 8 bases that match TRBD1. CDR1 is SNHLY and CDR2 is FYNNEI in the germline V gene. V lost 10 bases, J lost 6 bases, and 4 bases stayed unmatched. The CDR3 has 11 residues. The CDR3 spells CAIDRGQTQYF. For the CDR3, the DNA is TGTGCCATCGACAGGGGTCAGACCCAGTACTTC. Drawing the rest from reference TRBV2 and TRBJ2-5, the complete variable domain is EPEVTQTPSHQVTQMGQEVILRCVPISNHLYFYWYRQILGQKVEFLVSFYNNEISEKSEIFDDQFSVERPDGSNFTLKIRSTKLEDSAMYFCAIDRGQTQYFGPGTRLLVL.

V is TRBV30 and J is TRBJ1-3; no definite D call. The V and J ends lost 2 bases and 6 bases respectively, with 11 bases between them. Germline-derived CDR1 and CDR2 are GTSNPN and SVGIG (reference sequence). The CDR3 consists of 13 residues. The CDR3 reads CAWSPGMANTIYF. The CDR3 region has the DNA TGTGCCTGGAGTCCCGGTATGGCAAACACCATATATTTT.

This chain uses TRBV25-1 with TRBJ2-2; the D gene is possibly TRBD2 (5 bases). Trimming removed 3 bases from V and 2 bases from J, with 7 bases in between. Per the germline V gene, CDR1 is MGHDK and CDR2 is SYGVNS. This CDR3 contains 14 residues. For the CDR3, the DNA is TGTGCCAGCAGTGAGCCGGGAAACACCGGGGAGCTGTTTTTT. It is translated as CASSEPGNTGELFF.

The V and J genes are TRBV9 and TRBJ1-3, with a possible D match to TRBD1 (5 bases). The V end was cut by 3 bases, the J end by 0 bases, with 13 bases between. CDR3 length: 16 amino acids. In germline, CDR1 is SGDLS, CDR2 YYNGEE. The DNA of the CDR3 is TGTGCCAGCAGCGACCGGGACGGCAGCTCTGGAAACACCATATATTTT. Amino acids: CASSDRDGSSGNTIYF.

The gene calls are TRBV5-6 and TRBJ2-3, with D possibly being TRBD2 (7 bases). CDR3 length equals 16 residues. Germline values: CDR1 SGHDT, CDR2 YYEEEE. Trimming removed 4 bases from V and 4 bases from J, with 19 bases in between. The CDR3 DNA reads as TGTGCCAGCAGCCGAACCCCGGGGGGCCGGGCAGATACGCAGTATTTT. Its translation is CASSRTPGGRADTQYF.

This clone was counted a single time. The chain employs TRBV11-2 and TRBJ2-3, with unresolved D. The V gene lost 2 bases and the J gene lost 4 bases, with 13 bases spanning the gap. CDR1 and CDR2 (germline): SGHAT, FQNNGV. The CDR3 is 15 residues long. The CDR3 loop is CASSLQSHVPDTQYF. CDR3 coding DNA: TGTGCCAGCAGCTTACAGTCACATGTGCCAGATACGCAGTATTTT.

V is TRBV29-1 and J is TRBJ2-1; D uncertain. The CDR3 contains 15 residues. V was cut by 2 bases and J by 2 bases, with 13 bases left in between. The germline V gene has CDR1 SQVTM and CDR2 ANQGSEA. The CDR3 here is CSVESPKNPYNEQFF. As DNA, the CDR3 is TGCAGCGTTGAAAGTCCCAAGAACCCCTACAATGAGCAGTTCTTC.

The genes are TRBV14 and TRBJ2-1; D is uncertain. Germline assignment: CDR1 SGHDN and CDR2 FVKESK. Trimming stripped 1 base from V and 6 bases from J, with 16 bases between. This CDR3 contains 16 residues. In DNA form, the CDR3 reads TGTGCCAGCAGCCAAGGTGTGGTCTTCCTCCTCAATGAGCAGTTCTTC. It encodes CASSQGVVFLLNEQFF.

The V call is TRBV4-2, the J call TRBJ2-2; the D gene is possibly TRBD2 (6 bases). There are 17 residues in the CDR3. Germline CDR1 and CDR2: LGHNA and YNFKEQ. V was shortened by 3 bases and J by 1 base, with 15 bases between the two germline ends. CDR3 in amino acids: CASSQGGMRGNTGELFF. DNA for the CDR3: TGTGCCAGCAGCCAGGGAGGCATGAGGGGGAACACCGGGGAGCTGTTTTTT.